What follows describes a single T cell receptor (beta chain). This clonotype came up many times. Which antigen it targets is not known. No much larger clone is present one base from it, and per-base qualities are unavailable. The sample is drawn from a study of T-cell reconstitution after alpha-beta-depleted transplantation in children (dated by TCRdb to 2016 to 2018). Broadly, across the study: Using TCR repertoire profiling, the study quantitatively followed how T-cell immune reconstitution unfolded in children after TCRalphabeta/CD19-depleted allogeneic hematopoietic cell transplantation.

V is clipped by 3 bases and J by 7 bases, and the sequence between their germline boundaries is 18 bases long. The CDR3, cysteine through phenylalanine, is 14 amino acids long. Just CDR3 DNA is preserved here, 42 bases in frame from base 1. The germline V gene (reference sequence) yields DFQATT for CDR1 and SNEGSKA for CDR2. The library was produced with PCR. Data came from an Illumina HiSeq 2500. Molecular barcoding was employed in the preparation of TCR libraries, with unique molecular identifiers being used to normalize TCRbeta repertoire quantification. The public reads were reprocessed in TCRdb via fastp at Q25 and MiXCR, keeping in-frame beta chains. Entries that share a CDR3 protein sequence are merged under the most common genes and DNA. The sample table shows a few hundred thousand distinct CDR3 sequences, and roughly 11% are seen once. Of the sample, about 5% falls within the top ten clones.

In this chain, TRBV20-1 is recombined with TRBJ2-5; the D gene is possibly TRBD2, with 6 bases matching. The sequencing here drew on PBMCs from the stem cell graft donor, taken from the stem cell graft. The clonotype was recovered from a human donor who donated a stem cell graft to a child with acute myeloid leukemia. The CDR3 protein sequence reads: CSASHWDSLSTQYF. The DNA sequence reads TGCAGTGCTAGCCATTGGGACTCCCTCTCGACCCAGTACTTC.